This T cell receptor (beta chain) was recorded in a study of blood T cells in healthy people across ages. A second roughly 6 to 12 cycle PCR used barcoded and J-beta primers. TCRdb re-called the 5' RACE reads through MiXCR, storing one row per CDR3 protein. Among roughly 830,000 distinct CDR3 sequences, about 62% were seen once, and the ten largest hold 25% to 30%. Turning to this clonotype: What it recognizes is unknown. At one boundary the junction diverges from the germline segment, which might be a read error.

CDR3 length equals 15 residues. Per the germline V gene, CDR1 is MDHEN and CDR2 is SYDVKM. Points from the study as a whole: Older age coincided with a roughly linear decline in TCR beta diversity per million T cells.

The chain has TRBV28 and TRBJ2-7; D is undetermined. The sequenced sample consisted of blood. This sequence was found in a man aged 25 to 40 in good health. CDR3 residues: CACSFDDGSLYEQYF. Written as DNA, the CDR3 is TGTGCCTGCAGTTTTGATGACGGGTCTCTCTACGAGCAGTACTTC. The variable domain in full, completed from reference TRBV28 and TRBJ2-7, reads DVKVTQSSRYLVKRTGEKVFLECVQDMDHENMFWYRQDPGLGLRLIYFSYDVKMKEKGDIPEGYSVSREKKERFSLILESASTNQTSMYLCACSFDDGSLYEQYFGPGTRLTVT.